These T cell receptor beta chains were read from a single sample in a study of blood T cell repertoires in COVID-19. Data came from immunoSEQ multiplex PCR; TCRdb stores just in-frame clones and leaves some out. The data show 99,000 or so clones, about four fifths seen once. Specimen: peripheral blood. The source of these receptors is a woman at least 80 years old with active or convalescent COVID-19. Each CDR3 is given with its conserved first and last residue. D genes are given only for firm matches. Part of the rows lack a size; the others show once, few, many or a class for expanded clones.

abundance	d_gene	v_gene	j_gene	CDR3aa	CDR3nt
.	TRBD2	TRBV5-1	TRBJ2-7	CASSFMREGYEQYF	TGCGCCAGCAGCTTTATGCGGGAGGGGTACGAGCAGTACTTC
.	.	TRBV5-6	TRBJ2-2	CASSSPSEMNTGELFF	TGTGCCAGCAGCTCCCCCTCGGAGATGAACACCGGGGAGCTGTTTTTT
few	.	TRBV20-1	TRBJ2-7	CSASQGQGYEQYF	TGCAGTGCTAGTCAGGGGCAAGGGTACGAGCAGTACTTC
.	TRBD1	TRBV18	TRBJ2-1	CASSRGTGDYNEQFF	TGTGCCAGCTCACGCGGGACAGGGGACTACAATGAGCAGTTCTTC
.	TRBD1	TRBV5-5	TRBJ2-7	CASSSGTGKEQYF	TGTGCCAGCAGCTCCGGGACAGGTAAAGAGCAGTACTTC
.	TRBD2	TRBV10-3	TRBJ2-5	CAIKMKRRTSGGPRETQYF	TGTGCCATCAAGATGAAACGGCGGACTAGCGGGGGGCCGAGAGAGACCCAGTACTTC
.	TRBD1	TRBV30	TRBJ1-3	CAWREIAGTGAGNTIYF	TGTGCCTGGAGGGAAATTGCCGGGACAGGGGCTGGAAACACCATATATTTT
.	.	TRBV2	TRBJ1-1	CASRRQGLNTEAFF	TGTGCCAGCAGGCGGCAGGGTTTGAACACTGAAGCTTTCTTT
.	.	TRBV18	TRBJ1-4	CASSPPGRNNEKLFF	TGTGCCAGCTCACCACCTGGGAGGAATAATGAAAAACTGTTTTTT
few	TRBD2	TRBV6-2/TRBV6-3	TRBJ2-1	CASSRGRVRYNEQFF	TGTGCCAGCAGCCGTGGGAGGGTCAGATACAATGAGCAGTTCTTC
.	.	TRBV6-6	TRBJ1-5	CASSLQVTPNQPQHF	TGTGCCAGCAGCCTCCAGGTTACTCCTAATCAGCCCCAGCATTTT
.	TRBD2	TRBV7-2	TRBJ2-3	CASSLGAGSDTQYF	TGTGCCAGCAGCTTAGGAGCGGGATCAGATACGCAGTATTTT
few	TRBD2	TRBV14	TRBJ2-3	CASSPLAAYTDTQYF	TGTGCCAGCAGCCCACTAGCGGCCTACACAGATACGCAGTATTTT